This T cell receptor beta chain was identified during a study of preoperative IRX-2 immunotherapy in early breast cancer. Treatment denoted: preoperative locoregional IRX-2 cytokine immunotherapy. This phase Ib study tested locoregional IRX-2 cytokine immunotherapy given before surgery. The V end lost 7 bases, the J end lost 7 bases, and 13 bases lay between the germline ends. Germline lookup yields CDR1 MNHGY and CDR2 SAAAGT. The CDR3 consists of 13 residues. Profiling relied on immunoSEQ multiplex PCR, and the TCRdb table lists in-frame clones only, not all of them. The sample contains approximately 27,000 clones, roughly 77% of which appear only once.

The starting material was lymph node tissue, obtained after IRX-2 immunotherapy. J is TRBJ1-4 and V is TRBV6-8, with D possibly TRBD1 on 5 matching bases. This TCR came from a human donor with breast cancer. The CDR3 spells CASTRRGAEKLFF. For the CDR3, the DNA is TGTGCCAGCACCCGCCGGGGCGCTGAAAAACTGTTTTTT.